This entry concerns a single T cell receptor beta chain. Germline CDR1 SEHNR, CDR2 FQNEAQ (reference sequence). J lost 7 bases, V lost 4 bases, and 10 bases had no gene match. This CDR3 has 15 residues. This specimen belongs to a study of T-cell reconstitution after alpha-beta-depleted transplantation in children. A library of TCRbeta sequences, prepared with unique molecular identifiers, was generated. TCRdb reanalysed the PCR reads using MiXCR and keeps one entry per CDR3 protein. The sample lists just over 350,000 distinct CDR3 sequences, 13% occurring once. The sample in question was PBMCs, obtained from the stem cell graft. The source is a human donor who donated a stem cell graft to a child with Fanconi anemia. The V call is TRBV7-9, the J call TRBJ1-3, with 7 bases aligning to TRBD1. The CDR3 loop is CASSSDREFSNTIYF. In nucleotides, the CDR3 is TGTGCCAGCAGCTCTGACAGGGAGTTCTCCAACACCATATATTTT. The whole variable domain, filled in from reference TRBV7-9 and TRBJ1-3, reads DTGVSQNPRHKITKRGQNVTFRCDPISEHNRLYWYRQTLGQGPEFLTYFQNEAQLEKSRLLSDRFSAERPKGSFSTLEIQRTEQGDSAMYLCASSSDREFSNTIYFGEGSWLTVV.